This T cell receptor beta chain was sequenced for a study of cytomegalovirus exposure and HLA in healthy donors. Study-wide results and limits: The authors excluded some V segments, including TRBV6-2 and TRBV6-3, as indistinguishable. In vitro work confirmed that a few CMV-associated chains recognize CMV antigens. Presence/absence analyses rested on an assumption that sequencing depth was roughly uniform across donors. For most TCR sequences rarity was the rule, although some public TCRs occurred in many donors.

The PCR employed 60 Vbeta primers together with 13 Jbeta primers. Clones were read by immunoSEQ multiplex PCR, and TCRdb kept only the in-frame ones, dropping some. This sample carries roughly 150,000 clones, over 75% of them seen once, and the ten largest clones take about 2.2%. The CDR3 extends over 14 amino acids. Germline CDR1 LGHNA, CDR2 YSLEER. V was pared by 3 bases and J by 7 bases, with 5 bases of the junction left unmatched. As to this clone: Antigen unknown.

This sequence originates from a male donor in good health and CMV-seronegative. The chain couples TRBV4-3 to TRBJ2-2; TRBD2 aligns across 7 bases. Sequencing input: PBMCs. CDR3 sequence reads: CASSHGLVFGELFF. CDR3 nucleotide sequence: TGCGCCAGCAGCCACGGACTAGTGTTCGGGGAGCTGTTTTTT.